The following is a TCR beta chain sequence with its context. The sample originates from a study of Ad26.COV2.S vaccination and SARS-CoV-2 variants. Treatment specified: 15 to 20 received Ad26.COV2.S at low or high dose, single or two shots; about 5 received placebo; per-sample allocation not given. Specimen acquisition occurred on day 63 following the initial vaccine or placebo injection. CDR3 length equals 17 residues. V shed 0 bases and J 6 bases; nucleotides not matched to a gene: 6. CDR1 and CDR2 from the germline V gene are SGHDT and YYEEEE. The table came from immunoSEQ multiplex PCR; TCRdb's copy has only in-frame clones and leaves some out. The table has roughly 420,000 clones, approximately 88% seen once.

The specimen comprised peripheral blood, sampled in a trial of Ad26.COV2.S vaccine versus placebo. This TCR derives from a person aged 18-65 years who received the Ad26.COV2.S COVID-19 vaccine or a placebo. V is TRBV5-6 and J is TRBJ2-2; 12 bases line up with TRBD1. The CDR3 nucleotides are TGTGCCAGCAGCTTGGCGGGGACAGGGGGCATGGCCGGGGAGCTGTTTTTT. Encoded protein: CASSLAGTGGMAGELFF. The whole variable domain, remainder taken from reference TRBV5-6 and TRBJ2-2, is DAGVTQSPTHLIKTRGQQVTLRCSPKSGHDTVSWYQQALGQGPQFIFQYYEEEERQRGNFPDRFSGHQFPNYSSELNVNALLLGDSALYLCASSLAGTGGMAGELFFGEGSRLTVL.